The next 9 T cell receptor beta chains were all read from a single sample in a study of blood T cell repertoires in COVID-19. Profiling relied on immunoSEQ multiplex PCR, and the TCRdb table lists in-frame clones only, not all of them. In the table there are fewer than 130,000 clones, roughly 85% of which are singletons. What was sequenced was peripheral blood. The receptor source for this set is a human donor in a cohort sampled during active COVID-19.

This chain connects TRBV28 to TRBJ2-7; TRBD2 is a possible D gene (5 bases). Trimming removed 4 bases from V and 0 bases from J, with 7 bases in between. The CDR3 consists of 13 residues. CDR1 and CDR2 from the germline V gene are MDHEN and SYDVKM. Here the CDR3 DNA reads TGTGCCAGCAGTTCTGGGAGCTCCTACGAGCAGTACTTC. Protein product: CASSSGSSYEQYF.

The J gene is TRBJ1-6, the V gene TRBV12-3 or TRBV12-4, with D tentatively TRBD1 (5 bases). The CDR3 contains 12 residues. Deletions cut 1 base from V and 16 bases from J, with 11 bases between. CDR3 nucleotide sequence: TGTGCCAGCAGTTTAGGGCCGGGACTACTCCACTTT. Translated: CASSLGPGLLHF.

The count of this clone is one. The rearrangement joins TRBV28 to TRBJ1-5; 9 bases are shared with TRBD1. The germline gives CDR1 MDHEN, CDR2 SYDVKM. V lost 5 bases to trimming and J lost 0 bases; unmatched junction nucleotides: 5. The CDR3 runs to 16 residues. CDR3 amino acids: CASSGDRDPSNQPQHF. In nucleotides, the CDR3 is TGTGCCAGCAGTGGGGACAGGGACCCTAGCAATCAGCCCCAGCATTTT. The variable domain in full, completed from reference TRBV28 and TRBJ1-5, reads DVKVTQSSRYLVKRTGEKVFLECVQDMDHENMFWYRQDPGLGLRLIYFSYDVKMKEKGDIPEGYSVSREKKERFSLILESASTNQTSMYLCASSGDRDPSNQPQHFGDGTRLSIL.

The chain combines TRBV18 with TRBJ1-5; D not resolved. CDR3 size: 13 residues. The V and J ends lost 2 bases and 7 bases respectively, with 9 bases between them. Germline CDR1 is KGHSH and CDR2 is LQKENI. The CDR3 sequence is CASSPLWEQPQHF. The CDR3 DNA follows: TGTGCCAGCTCACCATTGTGGGAGCAGCCCCAGCATTTT.

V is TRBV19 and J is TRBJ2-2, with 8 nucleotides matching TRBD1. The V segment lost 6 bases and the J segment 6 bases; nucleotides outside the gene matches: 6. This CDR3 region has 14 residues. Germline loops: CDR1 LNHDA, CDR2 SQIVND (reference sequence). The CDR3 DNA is TGTGCCAGTAGCGGGACAGGTTACGCCGGGGAGCTGTTTTTT. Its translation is CASSGTGYAGELFF.

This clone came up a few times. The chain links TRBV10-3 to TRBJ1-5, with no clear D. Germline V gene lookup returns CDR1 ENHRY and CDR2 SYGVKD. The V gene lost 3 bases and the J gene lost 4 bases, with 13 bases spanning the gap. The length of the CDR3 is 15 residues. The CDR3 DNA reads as TGTGCCATCAGTGAAACAACAATGATAAATCAGCCCCAGCATTTT. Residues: CAISETTMINQPQHF.

CDR3 in DNA: TGTGCCAGTCCCGTGTTGTCAGGGGCCTACGAGCAGTACTTC. Amino acids: CASPVLSGAYEQYF. This chain uses TRBV27 with TRBJ2-7; perhaps TRBD1 as D (6 bases). CDR1 is MNHEY, CDR2 SMNVEV, per germline (reference sequence). The CDR3 is 14 residues long. V was trimmed by 9 bases and J by 2 bases, leaving 17 bases between them.

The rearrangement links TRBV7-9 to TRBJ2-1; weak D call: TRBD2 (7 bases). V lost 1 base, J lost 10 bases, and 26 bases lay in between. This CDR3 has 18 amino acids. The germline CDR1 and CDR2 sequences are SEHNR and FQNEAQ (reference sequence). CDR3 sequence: CASSLVFVGGGGALEQFF. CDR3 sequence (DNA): TGTGCCAGCAGCTTAGTTTTCGTCGGGGGCGGGGGTGCTTTGGAGCAGTTCTTC.

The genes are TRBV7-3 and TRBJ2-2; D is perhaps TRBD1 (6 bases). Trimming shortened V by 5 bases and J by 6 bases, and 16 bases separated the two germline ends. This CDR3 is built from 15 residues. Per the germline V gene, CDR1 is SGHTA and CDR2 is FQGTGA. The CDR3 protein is CASSTTQGFSGELFF. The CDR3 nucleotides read TGTGCCAGCAGCACAACCCAGGGGTTCTCCGGGGAGCTGTTTTTT. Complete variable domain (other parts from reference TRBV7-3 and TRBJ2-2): GAGVSQTPSNKVTEKGKYVELRCDPISGHTALYWYRQSLGQGPEFLIYFQGTGAADDSGLPNDRFFAVRPEGSVSTLKIQRTERGDSAVYLCASSTTQGFSGELFFGEGSRLTVL.